The 25 T cell receptor beta chains listed next were all sequenced from one sample in a study of OX40 agonist ivuxolimab in advanced cancers. TCRdb's copy holds only in-frame clones and misses some; the assay was immunoSEQ multiplex PCR. The sample has tens of thousands of clones, approximately 86% seen once. The sample consisted of CD4+ or CD8+ T cells sorted from blood, taken in a trial of the OX40 agonist ivuxolimab. The receptors were gathered from an adult with an advanced solid tumor such as melanoma, head and neck, liver or kidney cancer.

J is TRBJ1-1 and V is TRBV4-1; possibly TRBD1 for D (5 bases). With 4 bases removed from V and 5 bases from J, the gap between germline ends came to 14 bases. This CDR3 spans 14 amino acids. CDR1 is MGHRA and CDR2 is YSYEKL in the germline V gene. The CDR3 sequence is CASSLEQVGTEAFF. The CDR3 coding sequence is TGCGCCAGCAGCCTAGAACAGGTGGGGACTGAAGCTTTCTTT.

The chain is built from TRBV19 and TRBJ2-1; 15 bases match TRBD2. Germline CDR1 reads LNHDA; CDR2 reads SQIVND (reference sequence). The V and J ends lost 4 bases and 0 bases, in that order; junction bases with no gene match: 10. The length of the CDR3 is 20 residues. This CDR3 reads CASSSMGTSGGPSSYNEQFF. For the CDR3, the DNA is TGTGCCAGTAGTAGCATGGGGACTAGCGGGGGGCCGTCCTCCTACAATGAGCAGTTCTTC.

The chain uses TRBV19 and TRBJ1-4, with D perhaps TRBD1 (5 bases). Trimming shortened V by 3 bases and J by 16 bases, and 15 bases separated the two germline ends. The germline V gene encodes CDR1 LNHDA and CDR2 SQIVND (reference sequence). CDR3 length: 12 amino acids. In DNA, the CDR3 is TGTGCCAGTAGTATTAGGAGGGGCGAGCCGTTTTTT. Translated: CASSIRRGEPFF. Full variable domain (remainder filled in from reference TRBV19 and TRBJ1-4): DGGITQSPKYLFRKEGQNVTLSCEQNLNHDAMYWYRQDPGQGLRLIYYSQIVNDFQKGDIAEGYSVSREKKESFPLTVTSAQKNPTAFYLCASSIRRGEPFFGSGTQLSVL.

This clone was detected once. This rearrangement joins TRBV30 to TRBJ2-3; perhaps D is TRBD1 or TRBD2 (6 bases each). The CDR3 sequence is 13 residues long. Germline V gives CDR1 GTSNPN, CDR2 SVGIG (reference sequence). Trimming shortened V by 2 bases and J by 5 bases, and 11 bases separated the two germline ends. CDR3 bases: TGTGCCTGGAGTATCAGGGGAGGAGATACGCAGTATTTT. Encoded protein: CAWSIRGGDTQYF.

Only one count was recorded for this clone. This rearrangement joins TRBV28 to TRBJ2-3; tentatively, D is TRBD2 (5 bases). Germline CDR1 is MDHEN and CDR2 is SYDVKM. Deletions cut 3 bases from V and 0 bases from J, with 7 bases between. The CDR3 consists of 14 residues. The CDR3 reads CASSFRGSTDTQYF. CDR3 nucleotide sequence: TGTGCCAGCAGTTTTCGGGGAAGCACAGATACGCAGTATTTT.

The V and J genes are TRBV7-6 and TRBJ2-1, with D maybe TRBD2 (5 bases). The CDR3 length is 14 residues. Germline CDR1 and CDR2: SGHVS and FNYEAQ. Trimming removed 0 bases at V and 6 bases at J, with 9 bases between. The CDR3 nucleotides are TGTGCCAGCAGCTTAGCGGGAGAGAGCAATGAGCAGTTCTTC. Translated: CASSLAGESNEQFF.

The chain couples TRBV7-3 to TRBJ2-2; 11 bases are a match to TRBD2. The CDR3 consists of 16 residues. V was clipped by 5 bases and J by 3 bases; unmatched bases: 5. Germline V gives CDR1 SGHTA, CDR2 FQGTGA. In DNA form, the CDR3 reads TGTGCCAGCAGCCCGCGACTAGCGGGGCACACCGGGGAGCTGTTTTTT. Amino acid sequence: CASSPRLAGHTGELFF.

The rearrangement joins TRBV25-1 to TRBJ2-3, with 7 bases aligning to TRBD1. Losses at the gene ends were 8 bases for V and 3 bases for J; bases not matched to a gene: 5. There are 13 residues in the CDR3. Germline CDR1 reads MGHDK; CDR2 reads SYGVNS. The chain's CDR3 is CASGDRATDTQYF. The CDR3 region has the DNA TGTGCCAGCGGAGACAGGGCTACAGATACGCAGTATTTT.

This clone occurred a few times. The V and J genes are TRBV10-1 and TRBJ1-5, with no clear D. Trimming pared 2 bases from V and 7 bases from J, leaving 9 bases between. Germline V gene data show CDR1 as WNHNN and CDR2 as SYGVQD (reference sequence). CDR3 length: 13 residues. CDR3 region: CASSETPRQPQHF. In nucleotides, the CDR3 is TGCGCCAGCAGTGAGACCCCTCGGCAGCCCCAGCATTTT.

This chain connects TRBV28 to TRBJ2-3, with D uncertain. CDR3 length: 11 residues. V was trimmed by 6 bases and J by 4 bases, leaving 5 bases between them. The germline V gene has CDR1 MDHEN and CDR2 SYDVKM. CDR3 sequence (DNA): TGTGCCAGCAGAAAAGCAGATACGCAGTATTTT. Protein: CASRKADTQYF.

This clone was counted once. V and J are TRBV9 and TRBJ2-3; the match to TRBD2 covers 8 bases. V lost 2 bases to trimming and J lost 2 bases; unmatched junction nucleotides: 10. The germline CDR1 and CDR2 sequences are SGDLS and YYNGEE. This CDR3 contains 17 residues. CDR3 sequence: CASSVGGSSGLTDTQYF. The CDR3 DNA sequence: TGTGCCAGCAGCGTGGGAGGATCTAGCGGGCTCACAGATACGCAGTATTTT.

V and J are TRBV4-3 and TRBJ1-1; D is undetermined. The germline V gene has CDR1 LGHNA and CDR2 YSLEER. The V gene lost 5 bases and the J gene lost 1 base, with 14 bases spanning the gap. The CDR3 extends over 15 amino acids. Here the CDR3 reads CASSGAGGPNTEAFF. For the CDR3, the DNA is TGCGCCAGCAGCGGAGCCGGTGGGCCGAACACTGAAGCTTTCTTT.

The chain recombines TRBV5-1 with TRBJ2-3; D is tentatively TRBD1 or TRBD2 (6 bases each). CDR1 SGHRS and CDR2 YFSETQ come from the germline V gene. V was clipped by 0 bases and J by 3 bases, with 17 bases between them. The length of the CDR3 is 17 residues. In DNA, the CDR3 is TGCGCCAGCAGCTTGGGTATGGGGGGCTGGGGTACAGATACGCAGTATTTT. Its protein is CASSLGMGGWGTDTQYF.

This clone was counted a single time. The chain has TRBV7-9 and TRBJ1-4; D uncertain. The CDR3 loop spans 17 amino acids. V lost 5 bases and J 0 bases, leaving 16 bases between the germline ends. Looked up from germline, CDR1 is SEHNR and CDR2 is FQNEAQ (reference sequence). The DNA of the CDR3 is TGTGCCAGCAGCCTAGGCATGGGCGGAGCAACTAATGAAAAACTGTTTTTT. The encoded protein is CASSLGMGGATNEKLFF.

V gene TRBV28 combines with J gene TRBJ2-5; TRBD1 matches 8 bases. This CDR3 contains 16 residues. V trimming: 6 bases; J trimming: 11 bases; junction bases outside the gene matches: 20. Germline V gene lookup returns CDR1 MDHEN and CDR2 SYDVKM. DNA of the CDR3: TGTGCCAGCAGCTTGACGCTAGGACAGGGATCGGGGGAGCAGTACTTC. This sequence encodes CASSLTLGQGSGEQYF.

This chain joins TRBV7-2 and TRBJ1-2, with 8 nucleotides matching TRBD1. V lost 4 bases, J lost 0 bases, and 4 bases stayed unmatched. Per the germline V gene, CDR1 is SGHTA and CDR2 is FQGNSA. This CDR3 is built from 15 residues. Here the CDR3 reads CASSYTGGSNYGYTF. The CDR3 coding sequence is TGTGCCAGCAGCTACACAGGGGGATCTAACTATGGCTACACCTTC.

The chain recombines TRBV9 with TRBJ1-4; a weak D match, TRBD1 (5 bases). The germline V gene encodes CDR1 SGDLS and CDR2 YYNGEE. V lost 2 bases to trimming and J lost 5 bases, with 13 bases between them. The CDR3 sequence is 15 residues long. CDR3 nucleotides: TGTGCCAGCAGCGTGGGAACAGGACCGAATGAAAAACTGTTTTTT. Amino acids: CASSVGTGPNEKLFF.

The chain combines TRBV20-1 with TRBJ2-5; either TRBD1 or TRBD2 may fit D (5 bases each). CDR1 and CDR2 (germline): DFQATT, SNEGSKA (reference sequence). This CDR3 is built from 11 residues. Trimming took off 7 bases at V and 7 bases at J, with 13 bases between the two ends. The CDR3 is CSVGARGTQYF. The CDR3 nucleotides are TGCAGTGTCGGGGCGAGGGGGACCCAGTACTTC.

V gene TRBV27 combines with J gene TRBJ2-2; possibly TRBD2 for D (5 bases). This CDR3 has 17 residues. Trimming removed 1 base from V and 2 bases from J, with 14 bases in between. CDR1 and CDR2 (germline): MNHEY, SMNVEV (reference sequence). This CDR3 reads CASSLYLPGSNTGELFF. The CDR3 DNA is TGTGCCAGCAGTTTATACCTTCCGGGATCCAACACCGGGGAGCTGTTTTTT.

This chain joins TRBV7-2 and TRBJ2-5; 10 nucleotides line up with TRBD2. The J call may be incorrect, as the DNA end agrees better with TRBJ2-7. Germline V gene lookup returns CDR1 SGHTA and CDR2 FQGNSA. CDR3 size: 15 residues. CDR3 DNA: TGTGCCAGCAGCAACGGGCTAGCGGGAGCCTACGAGCAGTACTTC. Translated, it gives CASSNGLAGAYEQYF.

The chain combines TRBV30 with TRBJ2-5, with 8 bases aligning to TRBD2. This CDR3 has 16 amino acids. CDR1 and CDR2 (germline): GTSNPN, SVGIG (reference sequence). The V gene end was trimmed by 1 base and the J gene end by 5 bases; junction bases not matched to a gene: 12. The CDR3 reads CAWSGSGTSSLETQYF. CDR3 in DNA: TGTGCCTGGAGTGGCTCCGGGACTAGTTCCCTCGAGACCCAGTACTTC. Full variable domain (missing parts from reference TRBV30 and TRBJ2-5): SQTIHQWPATLVQPVGSPLSLECTVEGTSNPNLYWYRQAAGRGLQLLFYSVGIGQISSEVPQNLSASRPQDRQFILSSKKLLLSDSGFYLCAWSGSGTSSLETQYFGPGTRLLVL.

The chain employs TRBV4-1 and TRBJ2-1; D is possibly TRBD2 (6 bases). The CDR3 sequence is 16 residues long. Trimming removed 4 bases from V and 2 bases from J, with 15 bases in between. CDR1 MGHRA and CDR2 YSYEKL come from the germline V gene. The CDR3 coding sequence is TGCGCCAGCAGCCTGTATTGGGGGGTACCCTACAATGAGCAGTTCTTC. Translated: CASSLYWGVPYNEQFF.

This clone was seen just once. V gene TRBV27 combines with J gene TRBJ2-7; 9 bases are shared with TRBD1. The germline gives CDR1 MNHEY, CDR2 SMNVEV (reference sequence). Trimming removed 5 bases from V and 5 bases from J; junction bases left unmatched: 4. This CDR3 spans 13 amino acids. The chain's CDR3 is CASSIGTGNEQYF. Here the CDR3 DNA reads TGTGCCAGCAGTATCGGGACAGGGAACGAGCAGTACTTC.

The V call is TRBV5-1, the J call TRBJ2-3; possibly TRBD1 for D (6 bases). The CDR3 spans 14 residues. The germline V gene encodes CDR1 SGHRS and CDR2 YFSETQ. V was pared by 0 bases and J by 6 bases, with 11 bases between. The DNA for the CDR3 is TGCGCCAGCAGCTTGGAATGGGGGCGGGATACGCAGTATTTT. As protein: CASSLEWGRDTQYF.

In its sample, this clone was seen once. This chain joins TRBV27 and TRBJ2-7; D tentatively reads TRBD1 or TRBD2 (5 bases each). Germline loops: CDR1 MNHEY, CDR2 SMNVEV (reference sequence). This CDR3 has 15 amino acids. V lost 3 bases to trimming and J lost 2 bases, with 14 bases between them. In nucleotides, the CDR3 is TGTGCCAGCAGTTTTTTTCCGGGGCCCCCCTACGAGCAGTACTTC. Translated: CASSFFPGPPYEQYF.